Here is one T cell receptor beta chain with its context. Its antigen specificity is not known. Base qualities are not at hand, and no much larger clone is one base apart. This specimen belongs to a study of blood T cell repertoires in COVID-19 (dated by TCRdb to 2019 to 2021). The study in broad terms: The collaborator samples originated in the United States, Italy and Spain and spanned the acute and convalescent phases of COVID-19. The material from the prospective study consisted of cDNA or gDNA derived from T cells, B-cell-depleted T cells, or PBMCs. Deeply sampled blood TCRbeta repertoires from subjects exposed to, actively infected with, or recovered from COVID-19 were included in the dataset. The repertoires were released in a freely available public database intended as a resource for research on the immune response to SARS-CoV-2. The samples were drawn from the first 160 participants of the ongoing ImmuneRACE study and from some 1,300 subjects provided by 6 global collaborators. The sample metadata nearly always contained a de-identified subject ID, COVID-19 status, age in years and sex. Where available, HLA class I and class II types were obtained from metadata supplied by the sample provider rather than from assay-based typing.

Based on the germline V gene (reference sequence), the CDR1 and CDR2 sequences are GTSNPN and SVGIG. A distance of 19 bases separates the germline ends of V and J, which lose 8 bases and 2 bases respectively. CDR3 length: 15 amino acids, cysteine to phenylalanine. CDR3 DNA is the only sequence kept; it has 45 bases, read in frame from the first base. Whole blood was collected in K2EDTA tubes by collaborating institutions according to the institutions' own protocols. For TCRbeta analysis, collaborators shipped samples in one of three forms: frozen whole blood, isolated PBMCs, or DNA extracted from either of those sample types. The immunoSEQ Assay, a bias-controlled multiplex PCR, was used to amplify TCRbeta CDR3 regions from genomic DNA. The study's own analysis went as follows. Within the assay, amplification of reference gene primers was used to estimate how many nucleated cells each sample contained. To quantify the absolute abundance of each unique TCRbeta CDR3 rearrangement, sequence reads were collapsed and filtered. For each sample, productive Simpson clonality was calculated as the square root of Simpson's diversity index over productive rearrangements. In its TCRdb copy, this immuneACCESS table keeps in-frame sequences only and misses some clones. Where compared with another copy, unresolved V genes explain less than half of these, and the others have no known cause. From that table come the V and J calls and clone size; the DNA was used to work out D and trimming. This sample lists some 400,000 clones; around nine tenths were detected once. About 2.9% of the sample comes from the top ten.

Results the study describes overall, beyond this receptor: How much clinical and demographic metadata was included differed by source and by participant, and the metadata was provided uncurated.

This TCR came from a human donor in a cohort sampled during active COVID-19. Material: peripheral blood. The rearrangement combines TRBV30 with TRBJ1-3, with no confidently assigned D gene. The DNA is TGTGCCCATACGCGGAGACTTACCGCTGGAAACACCATATATTTT. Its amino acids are CAHTRRLTAGNTIYF.